Shown below are 10 T cell receptor beta chains from a single sample sequenced in a study of T-cell memory formation after mild COVID-19. TCRdb ran MiXCR on the 5' RACE reads and lists one entry per CDR3 protein. The table includes roughly 380,000 distinct CDR3 sequences, over 25% detected once. Input material: PBMCs or a T cell subset sorted from them (not recorded which). The receptors were gathered from an adult woman who had mild COVID-19 (a few samples of this study predate the infection). Cell type and time point are not known.

This rearrangement joins TRBV15 to TRBJ2-3; 7 nucleotides line up with TRBD1. Germline V CDR1 and CDR2: LNHNV, YYDKDF (reference sequence). The CDR3 covers 16 residues. Trimming took 1 base from V and 6 from J; bases not matched to a gene: 10. CDR3 sequence reads: CATSRGQGPGSDTQYF. The CDR3 region has the DNA TGTGCCACCAGCAGAGGACAGGGTCCGGGTTCGGATACGCAGTATTTT.

J is TRBJ2-3 and V is TRBV3-1, with 10 bases matching TRBD2. The CDR3 totals 15 residues. With 4 bases clipped from V and 4 bases from J, the junction kept 5 bases outside the gene matches. Per germline, CDR1 LGHDT and CDR2 YNNKEL (reference sequence). The CDR3 spells CASSLTSGEADTQYF. CDR3 sequence (DNA): TGTGCCAGCAGCCTAACTAGCGGGGAAGCAGATACGCAGTATTTT.

This clonotype came up a few times. The chain carries TRBV11-2 and TRBJ2-3; TRBD2 matches 8 bases. Germline CDR1 is SGHAT and CDR2 is FQNNGV. The CDR3 has 15 amino acids. V lost 5 bases, J lost 0 bases, and 4 bases stayed unmatched. This CDR3 is CASSLSGASTDTQYF. CDR3 bases: TGTGCCAGCAGCCTTAGCGGGGCTAGCACAGATACGCAGTATTTT.

This clonotype was detected only a few times. The DNA for the CDR3 is TGTGCCAGCAGCTTATCCCTGGCACAGACGCTTTACAATGAGCAGTTCTTC. Amino acids: CASSLSLAQTLYNEQFF. V is TRBV7-6 and J is TRBJ2-1, with no clear D. Germline V lookup: CDR1 SGHVS, CDR2 FNYEAQ. Trimming took off 2 bases at V and 4 bases at J, with 18 bases between the two ends. CDR3 length equals 17 residues.

This clonotype was counted at least ten times. The rearrangement uses TRBV27 and TRBJ2-2, with 8 bases aligning to TRBD1. Germline V gene lookup returns CDR1 MNHEY and CDR2 SMNVEV (reference sequence). This CDR3 region has 16 residues. Trimming at V came to 8 bases and at J to 0 bases, leaving 8 bases not matched to a gene. The CDR3, as DNA: TGTGCCAGCTCCGAACCGGACAGGGCGAACACCGGGGAGCTGTTTTTT. Encoded protein: CASSEPDRANTGELFF.

The chain employs TRBV20-1 and TRBJ2-7, with D unclear. Trimming removed 1 base at V and 5 bases at J, with 18 bases between. The CDR3 is 15 amino acids. Germline values: CDR1 DFQATT, CDR2 SNEGSKA (reference sequence). DNA of the CDR3: TGCAGTGCTAGAGTGCCACTTTCCGTGAGCAACGAGCAGTACTTC. Translated, it gives CSARVPLSVSNEQYF.

This clonotype was counted many times. The rearrangement links TRBV5-1 to TRBJ2-5, with 10 bases lining up with TRBD2. CDR3 length: 16 residues. With V trimmed by 5 bases and J by 5 bases, 12 bases remained unmatched. The germline V gene encodes CDR1 SGHRS and CDR2 YFSETQ. This chain's CDR3 is CASSSGLAAARETQYF. The CDR3 DNA reads TGCGCCAGCAGTTCCGGACTAGCGGCGGCCAGGGAGACCCAGTACTTC.

This sequence joins TRBV12-3 or TRBV12-4 and TRBJ2-7, with TRBD1 identical over 11 bases. The J segment lost 2 bases and the V segment lost 5 bases, leaving 5 bases of the junction unmatched. This CDR3 region has 15 residues. The CDR3 region is CASSPGQGVAYEQYF. The CDR3 DNA follows: TGTGCCAGCAGTCCGGGACAGGGGGTGGCCTACGAGCAGTACTTC.

A few counts support this clonotype. The V call is TRBV29-1, the J call TRBJ2-1; 10 nucleotides agree with TRBD2. Unmatched junction bases numbered 8, after V lost 3 bases and J lost 9 bases. The germline CDR1 and CDR2 sequences are SQVTM and ANQGSEA. There are 14 residues in the CDR3. CDR3 sequence reads: CSVDTSGILTEQFF. CDR3 in DNA: TGCAGCGTTGATACTAGCGGGATCCTGACTGAGCAGTTCTTC.

The chain carries TRBV6-5 and TRBJ1-1; 8 nucleotides agree with TRBD1. The CDR3 is 15 residues long. Germline V gene sequence: CDR1 MNHEY, CDR2 SVGAGI. The junction had 10 bases not matched to a gene; V was cut back by 5 bases and J by 5 bases. CDR3: CASSPNQGAGTEAFF. The CDR3 DNA sequence: TGTGCCAGCAGTCCAAACCAGGGGGCCGGGACTGAAGCTTTCTTT.